Sequencing of this T cell receptor (beta chain) was carried out in a study of blood T cell repertoires in COVID-19. Overall study context: Sites in the United States, Italy and Spain provided acute and convalescent COVID-19 samples. T cells, B-cell-depleted T cells, or PBMCs provided the cDNA or gDNA that served as material.

Sequenced by immunoSEQ multiplex PCR; TCRdb stores in-frame clones only, minus some. Found here are 75,000 to 80,000 clones, less than 90% of them singletons; the top ten hold 8.5% to 9.5%. The sample consisted of peripheral blood. The receptor's source is a human donor in a cohort sampled during active COVID-19.

Written as DNA, the CDR3 is TGTGCCAGCAGCGATATAGCGGGGTACTCCTACAATGAGCAGTTCTTC. Encoded protein: CASSDIAGYSYNEQFF. This chain connects TRBV5-4 to TRBJ2-1; 8 bases are shared with TRBD2. Germline V gene data show CDR1 as SGHNT and CDR2 as YYREEE (reference sequence). CDR3 length: 16 residues. The ends lost 4 bases at V and 0 bases at J; junction bases unmatched: 6.